The present T cell receptor (beta chain) was sequenced within a study of blood T cell repertoires in COVID-19. In the study overall: Material from acute and convalescent COVID-19 was sourced from the United States, Italy and Spain. Nucleic acid was either cDNA or gDNA, and it came from T cells, B-cell-depleted T cells, or PBMCs.

Study processing details: Reference gene primer amplification gave estimated nucleated cell counts. Sequencing was performed with immunoSEQ multiplex PCR; in TCRdb, only in-frame clones are kept and a portion is missing. D and trimming come from the DNA, and the V and J calls and clone size come from that table. This table has approximately 70,000 clones, 91% appearing once. This CDR3 spans 13 amino acids. From germline, CDR1 is SNHLY and CDR2 FYNNEI. V shed 9 bases and J 5 bases; nucleotides not matched to a gene: 8. Sequenced input: peripheral blood. This chain uses TRBV2 with TRBJ2-3; 7 nucleotides match TRBD1. The receptor was derived from a human donor with active COVID-19. The donor label of this sample is uncertain. The CDR3, as DNA: TGTGCCAGTATGACAGGGCGTGGAGATACGCAGTATTTT. Amino acid sequence: CASMTGRGDTQYF.